This is a list of T cell receptor beta chains from one sample in a study of blood T cell repertoires in COVID-19. Assay used: immunoSEQ multiplex PCR; TCRdb lists only in-frame clones, some missing. The sample shows approximately 240,000 clones, roughly 80% of them seen only once. The specimen was peripheral blood. The receptors come from a woman aged 55-70 years with acute or convalescent COVID-19. CDR3s include the opening cysteine and the closing phenylalanine or tryptophan. D genes are given only for firm matches. A clone size is listed for some rows: how often the clone was seen (once, few, many), or a class if it is expanded.

TRBJ2-7 NA TRBV3-1/TRBV3-2 TRBD2 CASRPSGGGYEQYF TGTGCCAGCAGACCAAGCGGGGGGGGCTACGAGCAGTACTTC
TRBJ2-1 NA TRBV5-8 NA CASSWEKNNEQFF TGTGCCAGCAGCTGGGAGAAGAACAATGAGCAGTTCTTC
TRBJ2-7 NA TRBV18 NA CASSQSATAYEQYF TGTGCCAGCTCACAGTCTGCGACAGCCTACGAGCAGTACTTC
TRBJ1-2 NA TRBV6-5 NA CASSPYDSNYGYTF TGTGCCAGCAGTCCCTACGACAGTAACTATGGCTACACCTTC
TRBJ1-3 NA TRBV4-2 TRBD1 CASSGGQGSGNTIYF TGTGCCAGCAGCGGGGGACAGGGCTCTGGAAACACCATATATTTT
TRBJ2-5 NA TRBV18 NA CASSPDAGETQYF TGTGCCAGCTCACCTGACGCGGGAGAGACCCAGTACTTC
TRBJ1-2 NA TRBV20-1 TRBD1 CSASRTGGGGYTF TGCAGTGCTAGTAGGACAGGGGGGGGCGGCTACACCTTC
TRBJ2-7 NA TRBV7-6 TRBD2 CASSLVAGASSYEQYF TGTGCCAGCAGCTTAGTAGCGGGGGCCTCATCCTACGAGCAGTACTTC
TRBJ2-6 NA TRBV7-9 NA CASSLRVSGANVLTF TGTGCCAGCAGCCTCAGGGTCTCTGGGGCCAACGTCCTGACTTTC
TRBJ2-7 NA TRBV28 TRBD1 CASSLTGREQYF TGTGCCAGCTCTTTGACAGGGCGCGAGCAGTACTTC
TRBJ2-7 NA TRBV24-1 TRBD1 CATSDRTGGSYEQYF TGTGCCACCAGTGACCGGACAGGTGGGTCCTACGAGCAGTACTTC
TRBJ1-2 NA TRBV19 NA CASSISPTGPDYGYTF TGTGCCAGTAGTATTTCTCCGACAGGACCTGACTATGGCTACACCTTC
TRBJ1-1 NA TRBV19 NA CASRGNMNTEAFF TGTGCCAGTCGCGGAAACATGAACACTGAAGCTTTCTTT
TRBJ1-3 few TRBV9 NA CASSDEGVGGNTIYF TGTGCCAGCAGCGATGAGGGAGTAGGTGGAAACACCATATATTTT
TRBJ2-1 NA TRBV12-3/TRBV12-4 NA CASLGSHRDEQFF TGTGCCAGCCTCGGGTCCCACCGGGATGAGCAGTTCTTC
TRBJ1-6 NA TRBV4-1 TRBD1 CASSRGEGQGYYNSPLHF TGCGCCAGCAGCCGCGGTGAGGGACAGGGGTATTATAATTCACCCCTCCACTTT
TRBJ1-2 NA TRBV5-4 TRBD1 CASSPTTGGELGGYTF TGTGCCAGCAGCCCTACTACAGGGGGCGAGTTAGGTGGCTACACCTTC
TRBJ2-2 NA TRBV6-5 NA CASSYLGAGNTGELFF TGTGCCAGCAGTTACCTGGGGGCAGGGAACACCGGGGAGCTGTTTTTT
TRBJ1-1 once TRBV27 NA CASSPRGYAEAFF TGTGCCAGCAGTCCCAGGGGTTACGCTGAAGCTTTCTTT
TRBJ2-1 once TRBV7-2 TRBD1 CASSLGQGSYNEQFF TGTGCCAGCAGCTTAGGACAGGGGTCTTACAATGAGCAGTTCTTC
TRBJ1-6 few TRBV28 NA CASSEGTIQNSPLHF TGTGCCAGCAGCGAGGGGACAATACAGAATTCACCCCTCCACTTT
TRBJ2-5 NA TRBV5-4 NA CASSFSSETQYF TGTGCCAGCAGCTTTTCTTCGGAGACCCAGTACTTC
TRBJ2-2 many TRBV5-1 NA CASSLSGENGELFF TGCGCCAGCAGCTTGTCCGGGGAAAACGGGGAGCTGTTTTTT
TRBJ1-2 NA TRBV5-6 NA CASSLSGGDYTF TGTGCCAGCAGCTTATCGGGAGGTGACTACACCTTC
TRBJ1-1 NA TRBV6-6 TRBD1 CALGGGTGIWPEAFF TGTGCCCTGGGAGGGGGGACAGGGATTTGGCCTGAAGCTTTCTTT
TRBJ1-6 NA TRBV5-1 NA CASSLAHSYNSPLHF TGCGCCAGCAGCTTGGCCCATTCCTATAATTCACCCCTCCACTTT
TRBJ1-4 NA TRBV7-6 NA CASSLEALSGRNEKLFF TGTGCCAGCAGCTTAGAGGCTTTGTCAGGCCGTAATGAAAAACTGTTTTTT
TRBJ1-2 NA TRBV3-1/TRBV3-2 NA CASSQGGIQSGYTF TGTGCCAGCAGCCAAGGAGGGATCCAAAGCGGCTACACCTTC
TRBJ2-1 NA TRBV25-1 TRBD2 CASARQAGDNEQFF TGTGCCAGCGCCCGCCAAGCGGGGGACAATGAGCAGTTCTTC
TRBJ1-6 NA TRBV4-1 NA CASSPSTQGYSPLHF TGCGCCAGCAGTCCAAGTACACAGGGCTATTCACCCCTCCACTTT
TRBJ1-1 NA TRBV4-2 NA CASSQDQGMNTEAFF TGTGCCAGCAGCCAAGATCAGGGCATGAACACTGAAGCTTTCTTT
TRBJ2-2 many TRBV28 NA CASSWTANTGELFF TGTGCCAGCAGTTGGACAGCGAACACCGGGGAGCTGTTTTTT
TRBJ2-6 NA TRBV5-4 NA CASALRQSDSGANVLTF TGTGCCAGCGCTCTAAGACAGTCGGACTCTGGGGCCAACGTCCTGACTTTC
TRBJ1-5 NA TRBV12-3/TRBV12-4 TRBD1 CASSYRGGQPQHF TGTGCCAGCAGTTACAGGGGAGGTCAGCCCCAGCATTTT
TRBJ1-2 NA TRBV12-3/TRBV12-4 NA CASSNTGTYGYTF TGTGCCAGCAGTAATACAGGGACCTATGGCTACACCTTC
TRBJ2-1 NA TRBV21-1 NA CASPVAGGAFGNEQFF NA
TRBJ2-7 NA TRBV7-6 TRBD1 CASSLSIGTVFSYEQYF TGTGCCAGCAGCTTATCTATCGGGACAGTTTTCTCCTACGAGCAGTACTTC
TRBJ1-6 NA TRBV19 NA CASRYRENSPLHF TGTGCCAGTAGGTACAGAGAAAATTCACCCCTCCACTTT
TRBJ1-4 NA TRBV19 NA CASSGTLLEKLFF TGTGCCAGTAGTGGGACTTTGTTGGAAAAACTGTTTTTT
TRBJ1-2 few TRBV5-4 TRBD1 CASREQGSNYGYTF TGTGCCAGCAGAGAACAGGGGTCTAACTATGGCTACACCTTC
TRBJ1-1 NA TRBV25-1 NA CASSESSAVGTEAFF TGTGCCAGCAGTGAATCGTCGGCGGTGGGCACTGAAGCTTTCTTT
TRBJ2-3 NA TRBV5-1 TRBD1 CASRDRGGDTQYF TGCGCCAGCAGGGACAGGGGAGGAGATACGCAGTATTTT
TRBJ1-1 few TRBV28 TRBD1 CASTRQGYTEAFF TGTGCCAGCACTAGACAGGGTTACACTGAAGCTTTCTTT
TRBJ1-1 NA TRBV25-1 NA CASSVGQSPNAEAFF TGTGCCAGCAGTGTTGGACAGAGCCCCAACGCTGAAGCTTTCTTT
TRBJ1-4 NA TRBV9 NA CASSPGSRGREKLFF TGTGCCAGCAGCCCCGGGAGCCGAGGACGTGAAAAACTGTTTTTT
TRBJ1-1 NA TRBV7-2 NA CASSAKAGGSTEAFF TGTGCCAGCAGCGCTAAAGCGGGGGGAAGCACTGAAGCTTTCTTT
TRBJ1-6 NA TRBV2 NA CASSETGLDNSPLHF TGTGCCAGCAGTGAAACAGGGTTGGATAATTCACCCCTCCACTTT
TRBJ2-7 once TRBV6-5 TRBD1 CASSYGQGTYEQYF TGTGCCAGCAGTTATGGACAGGGAACCTACGAGCAGTACTTC